The rows below give T cell receptor beta chains drawn from one sample of a study of T-cell memory formation after mild COVID-19. Each CDR3 protein is one row after TCRdb ran MiXCR on the 5' RACE reads. The table shows 250,000 to 400,000 distinct CDR3 sequences, with roughly an eighth occurring only once. Specimen: PBMCs or a T cell subset sorted from them (not recorded which). These receptors all come from a man aged 18 to 30 who had mild COVID-19 (a few samples of this study predate the infection). Cell type and time point are not known. Each CDR3 is given with its conserved first and last residue. Each record gives: CDR3 protein, CDR3 DNA, D gene, clone size, V gene, CDR3 length, J gene. D genes are given only for firm matches. Where a row states a size, it is once, few, many or the class of an expanded clone; other rows omit it.

CDR3: CASFRDPNTEAFF
DNA: TGTGCTAGTTTTCGCGATCCGAACACTGAAGCTTTCTTT
D: -
size: few
V: TRBV12-5
length: 13
J: TRBJ1-1

CDR3: CASSFQVGETQYF
DNA: TGTGCCAGCAGTTTCCAGGTGGGAGAGACCCAGTACTTC
D: -
size: -
V: TRBV12-3/TRBV12-4
length: 13
J: TRBJ2-5

CDR3: CASSQDGGARETQYF
DNA: TGTGCCAGCAGCCAAGATGGGGGGGCGCGGGAGACCCAGTACTTC
D: -
size: -
V: TRBV14
length: 15
J: TRBJ2-5

CDR3: CASSYSARRDQPQHF
DNA: TGTGCCAGCAGTTACTCGGCACGGCGGGACCAGCCCCAGCATTTT
D: -
size: few
V: TRBV6-5
length: 15
J: TRBJ1-5

CDR3: CASSATHSGTDTQYF
DNA: TGTGCCAGCAGTGCGACTCACTCGGGCACAGATACGCAGTATTTT
D: -
size: -
V: TRBV2
length: 15
J: TRBJ2-3

CDR3: CSAPHVGAVAGEQYF
DNA: TGCAGTGCTCCCCATGTTGGGGCGGTGGCAGGCGAGCAGTACTTC
D: -
size: many
V: TRBV20-1
length: 15
J: TRBJ2-7

CDR3: CATSRESLGTGATEQYF
DNA: TGTGCCACCAGCAGAGAGAGTTTAGGGACAGGGGCAACCGAGCAGTACTTC
D: TRBD1
size: few
V: TRBV15
length: 17
J: TRBJ2-7

CDR3: CSASGWDGGDPNYGYTF
DNA: TGCAGTGCTAGTGGCTGGGACGGGGGAGACCCAAACTATGGCTACACCTTC
D: -
size: few
V: TRBV20-1
length: 17
J: TRBJ1-2

CDR3: CASSWGLAEIYNEQFF
DNA: TGCGCCAGCAGCTGGGGACTAGCGGAAATCTACAATGAGCAGTTCTTC
D: TRBD2
size: few
V: TRBV5-1
length: 16
J: TRBJ2-1

CDR3: CASNKDEGNQPQHF
DNA: TGTGCCAGCAACAAAGATGAGGGCAATCAGCCCCAGCATTTT
D: -
size: once
V: TRBV7-3
length: 14
J: TRBJ1-5

CDR3: CASSRTASGSFTGELFF
DNA: TGCGCCAGCAGCCGTACGGCCAGCGGGAGTTTCACCGGGGAGCTGTTTTTT
D: TRBD2
size: few
V: TRBV4-1
length: 17
J: TRBJ2-2

CDR3: CASSYSEAGSRSGNEQFF
DNA: TGTGCCAGCAGTTACTCGGAAGCCGGGTCCCGATCCGGAAATGAGCAGTTCTTC
D: -
size: few
V: TRBV6-5
length: 18
J: TRBJ2-1

CDR3: CSARDIEKLFF
DNA: TGCAGTGCTCGGGACATCGAAAAACTGTTTTTT
D: -
size: few
V: TRBV20-1
length: 11
J: TRBJ1-4

CDR3: CASSPLKYRGPGEQFF
DNA: TGTGCCAGCAGCCCGCTAAAATACAGGGGCCCCGGTGAGCAGTTCTTC
D: TRBD1
size: -
V: TRBV11-2
length: 16
J: TRBJ2-1

CDR3: CASSLMDRNQPQHF
DNA: TGTGCCAGCAGTTTAATGGATCGCAATCAGCCCCAGCATTTT
D: -
size: many
V: TRBV12-3/TRBV12-4
length: 14
J: TRBJ1-5

CDR3: CASSSWTSGYNEQFF
DNA: TGCGCCAGCAGCTCCTGGACTAGCGGATACAATGAGCAGTTCTTC
D: TRBD2
size: -
V: TRBV5-1
length: 15
J: TRBJ2-1

CDR3: CSVHHTEAFF
DNA: TGCAGCGTTCACCACACTGAAGCTTTCTTT
D: -
size: -
V: TRBV29-1
length: 10
J: TRBJ1-1